These T cell receptor beta chains were read from a single sample in a study of shared clonotypes between healthy human individuals. The data were produced by immunoSEQ multiplex PCR, yet TCRdb's version contains in-frame clones alone and is incomplete. The data contain some 1 million clones, about 70% of them singletons. The sequencing input was memory CD4+ T cells sorted from blood. These receptors were obtained from a man between 18 and 29 years old in good health. Both conserved end residues are part of each CDR3. Fields, in order: clone size, J gene, D gene, V gene, CDR3 DNA, CDR3 protein. A D gene is named only where the DNA matches it firmly. Expanded clones get a size class; other rows say once, few or many, or leave the size out.

. TRBJ2-7 TRBD1 TRBV25-1 TGTGCCAGCAAGGGGACAGGGGGTTTCGAGCAGTACTTC CASKGTGGFEQYF
. TRBJ2-2 TRBD1 TRBV10-3 TGTGCCATCGGGGACAGGGGAGGCGGGGAGCTGTTTTTT CAIGDRGGGELFF
. TRBJ1-2 TRBD1 TRBV5-5 TGTGCCAGCAGCTCTAACCTGGGACAGGTAGTCAACTATGGCTACACCTTC CASSSNLGQVVNYGYTF
. TRBJ1-1 . TRBV7-8 TGTGCCAGCAGCTCACGCCTTGACGGGAACACTGAAGCTTTCTTT CASSSRLDGNTEAFF
. TRBJ1-6 . TRBV27 TGTGCCAGCAGTATCCTCGGGACTGGGGGAGGGAATTCACCCCTCCACTTT CASSILGTGGGNSPLHF
. TRBJ1-3 TRBD1 TRBV29-1 TGCAGCGTCGACAGGGCGCGGGCTGGAAACACCATATATTTT CSVDRARAGNTIYF
. TRBJ2-7 . TRBV11-2 TGTGCCAGCAGCTGGGACCGACCCTACGAGCAGTACTTC CASSWDRPYEQYF
once TRBJ2-3 TRBD1 TRBV9 TGTGCCAGCAGCGTGGAAGGGAAACAGGGGCCAGATACGCAGTATTTT CASSVEGKQGPDTQYF
. TRBJ2-7 . TRBV7-2 TGTGCCAGCAGCTCTTCGTCCTACGAGCAGTACTTC CASSSSSYEQYF
. TRBJ2-7 TRBD1 TRBV18 TGTGCCAGCTCACCGACAGGGATCCCCGAGCAGTACTTC CASSPTGIPEQYF
once TRBJ1-2 TRBD1 TRBV5-1 TGCGCCAGCAGCCCCGACAGGGGCGCCCGTGGCTACACCTTC CASSPDRGARGYTF
. TRBJ2-7 . TRBV18 TGTGCCAGCTCACCACCGGGGATCAGCGAGCAGTACTTC CASSPPGISEQYF
. TRBJ2-3 . TRBV29-1 TGCAGCGTTGAGGTCACGGATGCAGATACGCAGTATTTT CSVEVTDADTQYF
. TRBJ2-3 . TRBV5-4 TGTGCCAGCAGCCTAAATTTAGATACGCAGTATTTT CASSLNLDTQYF
. TRBJ2-5 . TRBV27 TGTGCCAGCAGTTTTGGACAGACCAAAGAGACCCAGTACTTC CASSFGQTKETQYF
. TRBJ1-4 TRBD1 TRBV6-1 TGTGCCAGCAGTGAAGAAGGGGGCCTACAAAAACTGTTTTTT CASSEEGGLQKLFF
few TRBJ1-5 . TRBV19 TGTGCCAGTAGCTTTTCGCAGGATGGAAATCAGCCCCAGCATTTT CASSFSQDGNQPQHF
. TRBJ1-5 . TRBV4-3 TGCGCCAGCAGCCAAGATATGGGAAACTATCAGCCCCAGCATTTT CASSQDMGNYQPQHF
. TRBJ2-7 . TRBV4-1 TGCGCCAGTGGTGGGAGAACCTCCTACGAGCAGTACTTC CASGGRTSYEQYF
few TRBJ2-1 TRBD2 TRBV19 TGTGCCAGTTCGCCCGCATTAGGGGAGGGGTACTCCTACAATGAGCAGTTCTTC CASSPALGEGYSYNEQFF
few TRBJ2-2 . TRBV10-3 TGTGCCATCAGTGAGGGATCCGGGGAGCTGTTTTTT CAISEGSGELFF
. TRBJ2-3 . TRBV5-1 TGCGCCAGCAGCGGCAGACAGTTCACAGATACGCAGTATTTT CASSGRQFTDTQYF
. TRBJ1-2 TRBD1 TRBV30 TGTGCCTGGACCACCGACAGGGTCACCCGTGGGTATGGCTACACCTTC CAWTTDRVTRGYGYTF
. TRBJ2-1 . TRBV30 TGTGCCTGGAGTCCTGGGGTAGATGGGAAGCAGTTCTTC CAWSPGVDGKQFF
. TRBJ2-7 . TRBV11-1 TGTGCCAGCAGCTTAGGGCTGGGGGCCTCTTACGAGCAGTACTTC CASSLGLGASYEQYF